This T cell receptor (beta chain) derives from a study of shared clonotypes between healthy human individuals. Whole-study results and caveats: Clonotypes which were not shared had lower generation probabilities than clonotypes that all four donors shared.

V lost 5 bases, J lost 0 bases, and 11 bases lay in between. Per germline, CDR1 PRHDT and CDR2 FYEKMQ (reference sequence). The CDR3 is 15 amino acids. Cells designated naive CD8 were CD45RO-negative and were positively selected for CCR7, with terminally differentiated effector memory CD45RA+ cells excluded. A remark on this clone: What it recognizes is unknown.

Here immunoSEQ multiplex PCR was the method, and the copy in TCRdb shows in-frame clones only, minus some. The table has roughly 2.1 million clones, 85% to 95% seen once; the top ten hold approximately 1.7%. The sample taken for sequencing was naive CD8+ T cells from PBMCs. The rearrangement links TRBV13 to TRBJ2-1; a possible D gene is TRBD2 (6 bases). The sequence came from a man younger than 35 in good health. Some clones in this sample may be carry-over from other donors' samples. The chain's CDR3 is CASSTRGSSYNEQFF. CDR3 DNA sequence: TGTGCCAGCAGCACCCGGGGGAGCTCCTACAATGAGCAGTTCTTC.